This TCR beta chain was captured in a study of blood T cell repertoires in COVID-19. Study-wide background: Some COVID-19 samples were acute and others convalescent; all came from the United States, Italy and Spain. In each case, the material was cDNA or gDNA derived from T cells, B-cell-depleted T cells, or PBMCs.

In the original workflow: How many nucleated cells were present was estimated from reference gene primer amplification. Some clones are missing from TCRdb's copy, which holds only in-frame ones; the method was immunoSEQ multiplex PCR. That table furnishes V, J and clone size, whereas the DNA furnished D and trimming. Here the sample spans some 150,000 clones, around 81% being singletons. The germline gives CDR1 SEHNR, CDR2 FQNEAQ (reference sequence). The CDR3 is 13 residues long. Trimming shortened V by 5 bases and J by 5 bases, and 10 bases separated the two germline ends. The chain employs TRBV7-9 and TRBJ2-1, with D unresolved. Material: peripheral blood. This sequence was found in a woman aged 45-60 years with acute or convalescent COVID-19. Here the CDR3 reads CASSHNYNNEQFF. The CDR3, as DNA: TGTGCCAGCAGCCACAATTACAACAATGAGCAGTTCTTC.